These 20 T cell receptor beta chains were all obtained from the same sample, sequenced in a study of multiple sclerosis patients with progressive multifocal leukoencephalopathy (dated by TCRdb to about 2019). This sample's time point label indicates: about a year of natalizumab therapy. What the treatment or condition label conveys for this sample: on natalizumab therapy at sampling. The method behind the library was the immunoSEQ multiplex PCR assay. The clones in this table, taken by TCRdb from immuneACCESS, are in-frame only. Not every clone is retained; where verified, under half of the shortfall comes from an unresolved V gene, and the cause of the rest is unknown. This sample holds 30,000 or so clones; around 87% were observed only once. The ten top clones hold under 1.5% of the sample. The sample in question was PBMCs, obtained from a patient treated with natalizumab. The receptors were sampled from a human donor with multiple sclerosis.

V gene TRBV5-1 combines with J gene TRBJ1-6, with TRBD1 matching over 10 bases. Losses at the gene ends were 6 bases for V and 8 bases for J; bases not matched to a gene: 5. Germline loops: CDR1 SGHRS, CDR2 YFSETQ. The CDR3 loop spans 14 amino acids. The CDR3 protein is CASTRTGGDSPLHF. The CDR3 region has the DNA TGCGCCAGCACCCGGACAGGGGGGGATTCACCCCTCCACTTT.

The rearrangement uses TRBV28 and TRBJ2-4; tentatively, D is TRBD1 (5 bases). Germline values: CDR1 MDHEN, CDR2 SYDVKM. The CDR3 has 15 amino acids. Trimming shortened V by 2 bases and J by 6 bases, and 14 bases separated the two germline ends. CDR3 nucleotide sequence: TGTGCCAGCAGTTTAGGGTCAGGGCTAGGAAACATTCAGTACTTC. It specifies CASSLGSGLGNIQYF.

The chain recombines TRBV6-5 with TRBJ2-7; perhaps D is TRBD1 or TRBD2 (5 bases each). Germline CDR1 is MNHEY and CDR2 is SVGAGI. This CDR3 is built from 15 residues. V dropped 5 bases and J dropped 2 bases, with 16 bases sitting between them. The CDR3 is CASSKGPGRTYEQYF. The CDR3 DNA reads TGTGCCAGCAGTAAAGGCCCGGGACGGACCTACGAGCAGTACTTC.

The chain uses TRBV11-3 and TRBJ2-3; 9 bases match TRBD2. The CDR3 totals 15 residues. Germline loops: CDR1 SGHNT, CDR2 YENEEA. V was pared by 5 bases and J by 2 bases, with 5 bases of the junction left unmatched. This CDR3 is CASSISGGHTDTQYF. For the CDR3, the DNA is TGTGCCAGCAGCATTAGCGGGGGTCACACAGATACGCAGTATTTT.

The chain carries TRBV7-2 and TRBJ2-5; 14 positions match TRBD2. CDR3 length: 14 residues. The V gene end was trimmed by 3 bases and the J gene end by 11 bases; junction bases not matched to a gene: 5. Germline CDR1 SGHTA, CDR2 FQGNSA. CDR3 region: CASSFGLAGGGQYF. DNA of the CDR3: TGTGCCAGCAGCTTCGGACTAGCGGGGGGTGGGCAGTACTTC.

The chain joins TRBV6-6 to TRBJ1-3; no firm D call. V lost 7 bases, J lost 1 base, and 17 bases lay in between. The CDR3 has 16 residues. Germline V gene sequence: CDR1 MNHNY, CDR2 SVGAGI (reference sequence). CDR3 sequence: CASTPGLRQSGNTIYF. For the CDR3, the DNA is TGTGCCAGCACCCCTGGGTTGCGGCAATCTGGAAACACCATATATTTT.

This sequence joins TRBV6-6 and TRBJ1-2, with a weak D call TRBD1 (6 bases). Germline assignment: CDR1 MNHNY and CDR2 SVGAGI (reference sequence). CDR3 length equals 14 residues. V was clipped by 2 bases and J by 8 bases, with 15 bases between them. CDR3 region: CASSYPDSPIGYTF. Written as DNA, the CDR3 is TGTGCCAGCAGTTACCCGGACAGCCCTATAGGCTACACCTTC.

The chain combines TRBV6-5 with TRBJ1-4; no clear D. This CDR3 is 14 amino acids long. V was pared by 6 bases and J by 0 bases, with 8 bases between. The germline V gene encodes CDR1 MNHEY and CDR2 SVGAGI. Here the CDR3 reads CASSRLATNEKLFF. The CDR3 bases are TGTGCCAGCAGCCGTTTAGCAACTAATGAAAAACTGTTTTTT.

Only a few counts were recorded for this clone. The J gene is TRBJ1-1, the V gene TRBV5-3; 8 nucleotides align to TRBD1. TRBV5-3 counts as an open reading frame of uncertain function. The CDR3 extends over 16 amino acids. Trimming took 1 base from V and 1 from J; bases not matched to a gene: 6. CDR3 in DNA: TGTGCCAGAAGCTTGCAGGACAGGGCGCCGAACACTGAAGCTTTCTTT. Residues: CARSLQDRAPNTEAFF.

This rearrangement joins TRBV5-1 to TRBJ2-2; D is perhaps TRBD1 (6 bases). Per germline, CDR1 SGHRS and CDR2 YFSETQ. Trimming took off 4 bases at V and 2 bases at J, with 18 bases between the two ends. The CDR3 has 17 amino acids. In DNA form, the CDR3 reads TGCGCCAGCAGCCCGCCGAGGGGGTGGACCAACACCGGGGAGCTGTTTTTT. It encodes CASSPPRGWTNTGELFF.

The genes are TRBV5-1 and TRBJ2-3; 7 bases fit TRBD2. Germline-derived CDR1 and CDR2 are SGHRS and YFSETQ. J was trimmed by 6 bases and V by 0 bases; bases with no gene match: 4. This CDR3 comprises 14 residues. The CDR3 spells CASSLGGLEDTQYF. The CDR3 DNA reads TGCGCCAGCAGCTTGGGAGGACTAGAGGATACGCAGTATTTT.

This chain links TRBV5-1 with TRBJ1-5, with TRBD1 matching over 7 bases. Germline CDR1 and CDR2: SGHRS and YFSETQ. This CDR3 has 15 amino acids. J was trimmed by 0 bases and V by 4 bases; bases with no gene match: 4. The CDR3 DNA sequence: TGCGCCAGCAGCCCGGGGGACAGTAGCAATCAGCCCCAGCATTTT. Residues: CASSPGDSSNQPQHF.

The J gene is TRBJ2-7, the V gene TRBV7-9, with 8 bases lining up with TRBD1. The CDR3 sequence is 17 residues long. Per germline, CDR1 SEHNR and CDR2 FQNEAQ (reference sequence). The V and J ends lost 3 bases and 4 bases, in that order; junction bases with no gene match: 14. The CDR3 sequence is CASSFIDAGTGQYEQYF. In DNA form, the CDR3 reads TGTGCCAGCAGCTTCATCGATGCCGGGACAGGCCAATACGAGCAGTACTTC.

The chain combines TRBV4-2 with TRBJ1-2; unclear D gene. Looked up from germline, CDR1 is LGHNA and CDR2 is YNFKEQ. This CDR3 comprises 13 residues. The V end lost 1 base, the J end lost 3 bases, and 6 bases lay between the germline ends. The CDR3 region has the DNA TGTGCCAGCAGCCAAGTGGGCTACTATGGCTACACCTTC. Its protein product is CASSQVGYYGYTF.

The chain recombines TRBV5-1 with TRBJ2-5; 9 nucleotides align to TRBD1. The end of the DNA fits TRBJ2-7 better, so the J call may be wrong. CDR3 length: 14 residues. Germline-derived CDR1 and CDR2 are SGHRS and YFSETQ. CDR3 DNA: TGCGCCAGCAGCGTGACAGGGGGATCCTACGAGCAGTACTTC. This codes for CASSVTGGSYEQYF.

The chain links TRBV5-6 to TRBJ2-7; the D gene is possibly TRBD1 (5 bases). CDR3 length: 12 residues. The germline V and J ends were trimmed by 7 bases and 1 base, with 9 bases remaining between them. Germline loops: CDR1 SGHDT, CDR2 YYEEEE. The CDR3 sequence: CASGRQSYEQYF. The CDR3 DNA reads as TGTGCCAGCGGACGACAGTCCTACGAGCAGTACTTC.

This clone has just one count. The chain employs TRBV11-2 and TRBJ2-5; 9 nucleotides align to TRBD1. The J call may be faulty, since TRBJ2-7 better matches the DNA end. Germline V gives CDR1 SGHAT, CDR2 FQNNGV. CDR3 size: 16 residues. The CDR3 DNA is TGTGCCAGCATCCACGGGCGGGGACAGGGATTCAGCGAGCAGTACTTC. Encoded protein: CASIHGRGQGFSEQYF.

The chain uses TRBV11-2 and TRBJ1-2, with TRBD1 as a possible D gene (6 bases). CDR1 and CDR2 from the germline V gene are SGHAT and FQNNGV. This CDR3 is 14 amino acids long. V lost 3 bases, J lost 7 bases, and 15 bases lay in between. CDR3 nucleotide sequence: TGTGCCAGCAGCTTTGCGGGGGCGGGAAGTGGCTACACCTTC. It codes for CASSFAGAGSGYTF.

This clone was counted a single time. V is TRBV30 and J is TRBJ1-1; D not resolved. V lost 3 bases and J 6 bases, leaving 14 bases between the germline ends. Germline V gene data show CDR1 as GTSNPN and CDR2 as SVGIG (reference sequence). The CDR3 loop spans 13 amino acids. This CDR3 is CAWRSGQRSEAFF. In DNA, the CDR3 is TGTGCCTGGAGGTCCGGCCAGAGGTCTGAAGCTTTCTTT.

The chain carries TRBV18 and TRBJ1-6; unclear D gene. Germline CDR1 and CDR2: KGHSH and LQKENI. This CDR3 has 14 residues. The V gene lost 3 bases and the J gene lost 7 bases, with 10 bases spanning the gap. CDR3 DNA: TGTGCCAGCTCACCTAGTATCGGGAATTCACCCCTCCACTTT. Its protein product is CASSPSIGNSPLHF.